This T cell receptor (beta chain) emerged from a study of blood T cells in healthy people across ages. Through a sample-barcoded 5' primer and a J-beta primer mix, a second PCR was run for about 6 to 12 cycles. Using its own MiXCR run on the 5' RACE reads, TCRdb lists one record per CDR3 protein. The repertoire includes around 1,900,000 distinct CDR3 sequences, roughly 43% of them detected once, and 20% to 25% sits in the top ten. The CDR3 is 15 amino acids. Germline CDR1 reads DFQATT; CDR2 reads SNEGSKA (reference sequence). With V trimmed by 6 bases and J by 1 base, 8 bases remained unmatched. Healthy Caucasians from Russia aged roughly 6 to 95 served as donors. This clonotype was found a few times.

The sequencing input was blood. This sequence originates from a human donor in good health. V usage is TRBV20-1 and J usage is TRBJ2-1; 8 positions agree with TRBD2. The CDR3 loop is CSASRGGPSYNEQFF. The CDR3, as DNA: TGCAGTGCGAGTCGGGGGGGCCCTTCCTACAATGAGCAGTTCTTC.